The 10 T cell receptor beta chains in this list originate from one sample, sequenced in a study of blood T cell repertoires in COVID-19. Assay used: immunoSEQ multiplex PCR; TCRdb lists only in-frame clones, some missing. Among approximately 230,000 clones listed, around nine tenths were seen once. The sequencing input was peripheral blood. The receptors shown here come from a man of 80 years or more with acute or convalescent COVID-19.

This clone was seen more than once but under ten times. V usage is TRBV5-6 and J usage is TRBJ1-4; TRBD1 is a possible D gene (5 bases). V was trimmed by 6 bases and J by 14 bases, leaving 23 bases between them. The CDR3 runs 14 residues. The V gene's germline CDR1 is SGHDT and CDR2 YYEEEE. The CDR3 region is CASNLKGSKGILFF. The CDR3 nucleotides are TGTGCCAGCAACCTGAAGGGGTCCAAGGGAATTCTGTTTTTT.

This rearrangement joins TRBV19 to TRBJ1-6; 9 positions match TRBD1. This CDR3 has 15 amino acids. Germline assignment: CDR1 LNHDA and CDR2 SQIVND (reference sequence). The V and J ends lost 10 bases and 7 bases, in that order; junction bases with no gene match: 11. DNA for the CDR3: TGTGCCACCCACCGGCGGACAGGGGACAATTCACCCCTCCACTTT. The encoded protein is CATHRRTGDNSPLHF.

The CDR3 sequence is CASTEGQDRTYEQYF. The CDR3 DNA sequence: TGTGCCAGTACAGAGGGGCAGGACAGGACCTACGAGCAGTACTTC. V usage is TRBV19 and J usage is TRBJ2-7; 7 bases align to TRBD1. This CDR3 is 15 amino acids long. CDR1 is LNHDA, CDR2 SQIVND, per germline (reference sequence). V dropped 7 bases and J dropped 2; count of bases not matched to a gene: 11.

This chain joins TRBV18 and TRBJ1-5, with D hard to call. CDR3 length equals 15 residues. Germline V gene data show CDR1 as KGHSH and CDR2 as LQKENI. V shed 3 bases and J shed 1 base, with 10 bases lying between them. CDR3 DNA sequence: TGTGCCAGCTCACCCTCCGGGGTGAGCAATCAGCCCCAGCATTTT. It specifies CASSPSGVSNQPQHF.

The sample holds a few counts of this clone. The chain is built from TRBV6-6 and TRBJ2-1, with TRBD2 matching 9 bases. Germline V lookup: CDR1 MNHNY, CDR2 SVGAGI (reference sequence). The CDR3 covers 15 residues. V lost 2 bases, J lost 3 bases, and 2 bases stayed unmatched. DNA for the CDR3: TGTGCCAGCAGTTACCGACTAGCGGACTACAATGAGCAGTTCTTC. It yields the protein CASSYRLADYNEQFF.

In this sample, this clone turned up once. The V gene is TRBV11-3, the J gene TRBJ1-2; tentative D call: TRBD1 (5 bases). The V and J ends lost 0 bases and 3 bases respectively, with 17 bases between them. Germline V CDR1 and CDR2: SGHNT, YENEEA. CDR3 length: 17 amino acids. The CDR3 DNA follows: TGTGCCAGCAGCTTAGATTTTGGGCAGGGCGGGGACTATGGCTACACCTTC. Protein sequence: CASSLDFGQGGDYGYTF.

This rearrangement joins TRBV5-1 to TRBJ1-2, with 7 bases that match TRBD1. The germline CDR1 and CDR2 sequences are SGHRS and YFSETQ. J was trimmed by 4 bases and V by 3 bases; bases with no gene match: 9. This CDR3 comprises 15 residues. The CDR3 DNA reads TGCGCCAGCAGCTCAACCCGACAGGGTTTCTATGGCTACACCTTC. Amino acid sequence: CASSSTRQGFYGYTF.

The gene calls are TRBV10-3 and TRBJ1-5, with 11 bases identical to TRBD1. The CDR3 covers 14 residues. V was clipped by 7 bases and J by 7 bases; unmatched bases: 6. Germline CDR1 reads ENHRY; CDR2 reads SYGVKD. CDR3 DNA: TGTGCCATCACTCGGGACAGGGGGACCCAGCCCCAGCATTTT. It translates to CAITRDRGTQPQHF.

The chain combines TRBV2 with TRBJ1-5, with 8 bases that match TRBD1. CDR3 length: 20 residues. J was trimmed by 0 bases and V by 6 bases; bases with no gene match: 19. Germline values: CDR1 SNHLY, CDR2 FYNNEI. This chain's CDR3 is CASSLKGPQGARYSNQPQHF. The DNA for the CDR3 is TGTGCCAGCAGCCTTAAGGGACCTCAGGGGGCTCGGTATAGCAATCAGCCCCAGCATTTT.

This clone has a handful of counts. The V gene is TRBV28, the J gene TRBJ2-6, with D possibly matching TRBD2 (7 bases). There are 15 residues in the CDR3. V was pared by 4 bases and J by 4 bases, with 11 bases between. Germline V CDR1 and CDR2: MDHEN, SYDVKM. CDR3 bases: TGTGCCAGCAGTTCTTGGGGGGGCGGGGCCAACGTCCTGACTTTC. Translating it yields CASSSWGGGANVLTF.